This T cell receptor beta chain was recovered during a study of spatial heterogeneity in lung cancer. Overall study context: Raw reads contained each unique TCR and UMI combination more than ten times on average.

Overall study findings and caveats: Blood showed ubiquitous tumor TCRs more often at resection than at routine follow-up.

This clonotype was observed at least ten times. Its antigen is as yet unknown. Every cDNA TCR molecule received its own unique molecular identifier. TCRdb used MiXCR to reprocess the 5' RACE reads, holding one entry per CDR3 protein. The table lists 20,000 to 30,000 distinct CDR3 sequences, about 4.4% of them singletons. The time point here: sample taken at primary tumor resection. Extraction of whole RNA from tumor, nontumor lung or frozen PBMC preceded unsorted sequencing. The trim removed 0 bases at V and 4 bases at J, leaving 5 bases unmatched. The CDR3 is 17 residues long. Germline lookup yields CDR1 SGHDN and CDR2 FVKESK.

V gene TRBV14 combines with J gene TRBJ2-1, with TRBD2 matching over 11 bases. The material was PBMCs, obtained at surgery. This receptor was obtained from a male donor with early-stage non-small cell lung cancer. DNA for the CDR3: TGTGCCAGCAGCCAAGAGTTGGGGACTAGCGGTTACAATGAGCAGTTCTTC. It yields the protein CASSQELGTSGYNEQFF.